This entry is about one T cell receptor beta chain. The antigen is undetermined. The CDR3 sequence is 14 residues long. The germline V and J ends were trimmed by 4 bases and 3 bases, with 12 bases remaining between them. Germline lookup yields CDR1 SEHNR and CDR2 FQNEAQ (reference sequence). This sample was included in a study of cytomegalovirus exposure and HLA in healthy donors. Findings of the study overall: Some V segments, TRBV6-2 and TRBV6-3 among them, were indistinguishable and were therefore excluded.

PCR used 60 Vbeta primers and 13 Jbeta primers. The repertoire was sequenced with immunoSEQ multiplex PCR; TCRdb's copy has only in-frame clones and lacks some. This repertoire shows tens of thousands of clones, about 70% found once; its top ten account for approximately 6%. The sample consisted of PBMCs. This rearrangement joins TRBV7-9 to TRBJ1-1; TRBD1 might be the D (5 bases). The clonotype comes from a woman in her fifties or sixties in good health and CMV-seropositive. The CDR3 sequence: CASSYKQVDTEAFF. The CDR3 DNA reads TGTGCCAGCAGCTACAAACAGGTGGACACTGAAGCTTTCTTT.